The rows below give T cell receptor beta chains drawn from one sample of a study of identical twins. TCRdb re-analysed the 5' RACE reads in MiXCR, keeping a single row per CDR3 protein. The sample shows about 530,000 distinct CDR3 sequences, approximately 14% of them seen only once. The same specimen was also included in a second study, on yellow fever vaccine responses in identical twins.

Material: CD4+ T cells sorted from blood. Receptor source: a woman between 18 and 30 years old in good health. Each CDR3 is given with its conserved first and last residue. Fields, in order: CDR3 length, J gene, D gene, V gene, clone size, CDR3 DNA, CDR3 protein. A D gene is named only where the DNA matches it firmly. Clone size is shown for a subset of rows, as once, few, many or a class of expanded clone.

len: 20; j_gene: TRBJ2-1; d_gene: TRBD1; v_gene: TRBV7-4; abundance: NA; CDR3nt: TGTGCCAGCAGCTTACCCTGGACAGGGGCCATAGCGAGCTCCTACAATGAGCAGTTCTTC; CDR3aa: CASSLPWTGAIASSYNEQFF
len: 15; j_gene: TRBJ2-7; d_gene: NA; v_gene: TRBV15; abundance: NA; CDR3nt: TGTGCCACCAGCAGAGATCTCGCGACTACCTACGAGCAGTACTTC; CDR3aa: CATSRDLATTYEQYF
len: 11; j_gene: TRBJ2-5; d_gene: NA; v_gene: TRBV20-1; abundance: NA; CDR3nt: TGCAGTGCTAGGGTGCGCGAGACCCAGTACTTC; CDR3aa: CSARVRETQYF
len: 15; j_gene: TRBJ2-3; d_gene: NA; v_gene: TRBV20-1; abundance: few; CDR3nt: TGCAGTGCTGGGGGGACAGCCTGGGACACAGATACGCAGTATTTT; CDR3aa: CSAGGTAWDTDTQYF
len: 11; j_gene: TRBJ2-7; d_gene: NA; v_gene: TRBV20-1; abundance: NA; CDR3nt: TGCAGTGCTAGATTCGTGGATTGGCAGTACTTC; CDR3aa: CSARFVDWQYF
len: 13; j_gene: TRBJ2-7; d_gene: TRBD1; v_gene: TRBV27; abundance: few; CDR3nt: TGTGCCAGCAGGTGGACAGGGTCCTACGAGCAGTACTTC; CDR3aa: CASRWTGSYEQYF
len: 15; j_gene: TRBJ2-1; d_gene: TRBD2; v_gene: TRBV7-6; abundance: NA; CDR3nt: TGTGCCAGCAGCTTCGGGGGGGGCCACGGGAATGAGCAGTTCTTC; CDR3aa: CASSFGGGHGNEQFF
len: 13; j_gene: TRBJ2-5; d_gene: TRBD2; v_gene: TRBV6-1; abundance: NA; CDR3nt: TGTGCCGGGGGAGCGGGGGGCCGAGAGACCCAGTACTTC; CDR3aa: CAGGAGGRETQYF
len: 15; j_gene: TRBJ1-5; d_gene: NA; v_gene: TRBV20-1; abundance: many; CDR3nt: TGCTCATTGGACAATCTACACAATAGCAATCAGCCCCAGCATTTT; CDR3aa: CSLDNLHNSNQPQHF
len: 14; j_gene: TRBJ1-1; d_gene: NA; v_gene: TRBV12-3/TRBV12-4; abundance: NA; CDR3nt: TGTGCCAGCACCCTAGGGGGGGCAAGGACTGAAGCTTTCTTT; CDR3aa: CASTLGGARTEAFF
len: 16; j_gene: TRBJ2-2; d_gene: TRBD1; v_gene: TRBV20-1; abundance: few; CDR3nt: TGCAGTGCCTCTGCACGGACAGGGGGTTTACCCGGGGAGCTGTTTTTT; CDR3aa: CSASARTGGLPGELFF
len: 19; j_gene: TRBJ2-1; d_gene: NA; v_gene: TRBV15; abundance: few; CDR3nt: TGTGCCACCAGCAGATCCCGACCCGGGACTTCCCCATCCTACAATGAGCAGTTCTTC; CDR3aa: CATSRSRPGTSPSYNEQFF
len: 11; j_gene: TRBJ2-5; d_gene: NA; v_gene: TRBV12-3/TRBV12-4; abundance: few; CDR3nt: TGTGCCAGCAGTGTCCGGGGGATCCAGTACTTC; CDR3aa: CASSVRGIQYF
len: 13; j_gene: TRBJ1-5; d_gene: NA; v_gene: TRBV2; abundance: few; CDR3nt: TGTGCCAGCATAAGGGAATTCAATCAGCCCCAGCATTTT; CDR3aa: CASIREFNQPQHF
len: 14; j_gene: TRBJ1-2; d_gene: TRBD1; v_gene: TRBV5-1; abundance: NA; CDR3nt: TGCGCCAGCAGCCCGGGACAGGGGGCTGATGGCTACACCTTC; CDR3aa: CASSPGQGADGYTF
len: 16; j_gene: TRBJ2-2; d_gene: TRBD2; v_gene: TRBV6-2/TRBV6-3; abundance: NA; CDR3nt: TGTGCCAGCAGTTACTCTAGCGGGAGGAACACCGGGGAGCTGTTTTTT; CDR3aa: CASSYSSGRNTGELFF
len: 13; j_gene: TRBJ1-4; d_gene: NA; v_gene: TRBV10-3; abundance: many; CDR3nt: TGTGCCATCAGTGAGCCGCCTAATGAAAAACTGTTTTTT; CDR3aa: CAISEPPNEKLFF
len: 17; j_gene: TRBJ2-5; d_gene: NA; v_gene: TRBV18; abundance: few; CDR3nt: TGTGCCAGCTCACCACCGATCGGGAGCGGCGGCCAAGAGACCCAGTACTTC; CDR3aa: CASSPPIGSGGQETQYF